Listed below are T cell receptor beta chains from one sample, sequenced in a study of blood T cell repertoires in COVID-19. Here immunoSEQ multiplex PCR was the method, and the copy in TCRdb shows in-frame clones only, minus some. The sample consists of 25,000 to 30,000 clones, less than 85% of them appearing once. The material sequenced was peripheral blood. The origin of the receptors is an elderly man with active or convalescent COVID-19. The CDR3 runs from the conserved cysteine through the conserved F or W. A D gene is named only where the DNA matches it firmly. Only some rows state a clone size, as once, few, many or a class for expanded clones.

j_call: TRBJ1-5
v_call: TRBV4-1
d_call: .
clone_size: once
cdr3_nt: TGCGCCAGCAGCCAAGAGGAGGGATTGACCTCGTATCAGCCCCAGCATTTT
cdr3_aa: CASSQEEGLTSYQPQHF

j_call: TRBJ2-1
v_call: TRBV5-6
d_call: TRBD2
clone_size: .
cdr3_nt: TGTGCCAGCAGCTTGGTCGGGACTAGCGGCAATGAGCAGTTCTTC
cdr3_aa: CASSLVGTSGNEQFF

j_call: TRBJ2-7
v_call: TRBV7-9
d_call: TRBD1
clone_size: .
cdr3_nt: TGTGCCAGCAGCTCACTGGGGGGGACAGGGGTGAGCGAGCAGTACTTC
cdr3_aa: CASSSLGGTGVSEQYF

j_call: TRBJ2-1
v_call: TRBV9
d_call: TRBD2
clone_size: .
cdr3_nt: TGTGCCAGCAGCGTAGACAGCGGGGGGGCCGATGAGCAGTTCTTC
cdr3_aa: CASSVDSGGADEQFF

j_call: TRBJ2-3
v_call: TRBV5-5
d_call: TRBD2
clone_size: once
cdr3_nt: TGTGCCAGCAGCCGGACTAGCGGGAGGGAGGGCACAGATACGCAGTATTTT
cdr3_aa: CASSRTSGREGTDTQYF

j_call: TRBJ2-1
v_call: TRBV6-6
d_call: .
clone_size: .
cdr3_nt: TGTGCCAGCAGGCCGACAGGTAACAATGAGCAGTTCTTC
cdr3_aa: CASRPTGNNEQFF

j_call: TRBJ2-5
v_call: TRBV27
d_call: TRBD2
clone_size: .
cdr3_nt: TGTGCCAGCAGTTTAGCGGGAGCGGGAGAGACCCAGTACTTC
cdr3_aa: CASSLAGAGETQYF

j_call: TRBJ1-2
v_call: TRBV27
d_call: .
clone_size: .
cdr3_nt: TGTGCCAGCAGTGCCCTACAGGGTCGGGGAGGCTACACCTTC
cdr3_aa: CASSALQGRGGYTF

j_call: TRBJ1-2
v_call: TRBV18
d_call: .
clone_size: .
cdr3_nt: TGTGCCACCGGACAACGTAACTATGGCTACACCTTC
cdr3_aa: CATGQRNYGYTF

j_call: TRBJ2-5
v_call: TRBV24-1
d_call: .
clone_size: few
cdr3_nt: TGTGCCACCAGTTTCGGTCCAGGGCAAGAGACCCAGTACTTC
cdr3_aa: CATSFGPGQETQYF

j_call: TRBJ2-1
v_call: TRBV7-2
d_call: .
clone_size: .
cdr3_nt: TGTGCCAGCAGCTTAGCGTCTAGCGTTATTTACAATGAGCAGTTCTTC
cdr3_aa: CASSLASSVIYNEQFF

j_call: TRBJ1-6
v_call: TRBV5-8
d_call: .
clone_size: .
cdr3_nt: TGTGCCAGCAGCGCTGGGGGGGCGAATTTAGCCCTCCACTTT
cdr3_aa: CASSAGGANLALHF

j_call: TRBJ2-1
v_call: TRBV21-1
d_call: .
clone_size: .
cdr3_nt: TGTGCCAGCAGTACGATCCGGGACAGGATTTACAATGAGCAGTTCTTC
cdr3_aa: CASSTIRDRIYNEQFF

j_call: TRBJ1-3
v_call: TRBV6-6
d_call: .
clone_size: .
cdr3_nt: TGTGCCAGCAGTCTGTCGGGAAACACCATATATTTT
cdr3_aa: CASSLSGNTIYF

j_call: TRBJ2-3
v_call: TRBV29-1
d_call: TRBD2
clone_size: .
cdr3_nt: TGCAGCGTTGAAAGCGGGAACTTGGCAGATACGCAGTATTTT
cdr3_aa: CSVESGNLADTQYF

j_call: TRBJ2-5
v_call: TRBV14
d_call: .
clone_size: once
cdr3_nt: TGTGCCAGCAGCGCGGACAATCTGGGGACCCAGTACTTC
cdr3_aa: CASSADNLGTQYF

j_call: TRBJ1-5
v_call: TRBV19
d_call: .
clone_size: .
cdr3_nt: TGTGCCAGCAGGAGGAACGGGAATCAGCCCCAGCATTTT
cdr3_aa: CASRRNGNQPQHF

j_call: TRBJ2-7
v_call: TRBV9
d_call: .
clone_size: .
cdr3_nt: TGTGCCAGCAGCGTAGCGGGAGGGGGCGCCTTCTACGAGCAGTACTTC
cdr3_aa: CASSVAGGGAFYEQYF

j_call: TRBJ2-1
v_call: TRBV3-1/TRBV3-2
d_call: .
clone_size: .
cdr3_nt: TGTGCCAGCAGCCAAGATCTGGGGCGAAATGAGCAGTTCTTC
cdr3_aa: CASSQDLGRNEQFF

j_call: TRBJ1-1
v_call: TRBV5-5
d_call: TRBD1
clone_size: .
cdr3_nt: TGTGCCAGCAGCCGCTGGGGACAGGGGAACACTGAAGCTTTCTTT
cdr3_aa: CASSRWGQGNTEAFF